Listed below are T cell receptor beta chains from one sample, sequenced in a study of blood T cell repertoires in COVID-19. Profiling relied on immunoSEQ multiplex PCR, and the TCRdb table lists in-frame clones only, not all of them. The repertoire holds about 200,000 clones, with approximately 91% as singletons. Sequencing used peripheral blood. The receptors derive from a man in his forties with acute or convalescent COVID-19. CDR3s include the opening cysteine and the closing phenylalanine or tryptophan. The D gene is left open where the match is weak. Some rows mark clone size as missing; the rest say once, few, many or name a class of expanded clone.

cdr3_length | d_call | j_call | v_call | clone_size | cdr3_aa | cdr3_nt
13 | - | TRBJ1-1 | TRBV7-3 | - | CASSLNQAGEAFF | TGTGCCAGCAGCTTAAACCAGGCGGGTGAAGCTTTCTTT
14 | - | TRBJ2-1 | TRBV5-1 | - | CASSPWQVQHEQFF | TGCGCCAGCAGCCCGTGGCAGGTACAACATGAGCAGTTCTTC
14 | - | TRBJ1-5 | TRBV7-9 | few | CASSPDGDNQPQHF | TGTGCCAGCAGCCCGGACGGGGATAATCAGCCCCAGCATTTT
16 | - | TRBJ2-3 | TRBV5-6 | - | CASSSLPGGPADTQYF | TGTGCCAGCAGTTCCCTGCCCGGGGGGCCGGCAGATACGCAGTATTTT
14 | TRBD1 | TRBJ1-2 | TRBV27 | - | CASSTQTGAGGYTF | TGTGCCAGCAGTACCCAAACAGGGGCGGGTGGCTACACCTTC
17 | - | TRBJ2-3 | TRBV21-1 | - | CASSKGETSLRTDTQYF | TGTGCCAGCAGCAAAGGGGAGACATCTCTCCGCACAGATACGCAGTATTTT
14 | - | TRBJ2-7 | TRBV5-6 | - | CASRSGSIPYEQYF | TGTGCCAGCAGATCCGGGAGTATTCCCTACGAGCAGTACTTC
16 | TRBD1 | TRBJ2-1 | TRBV11-2 | - | CASTLIQGQERNEQFF | TGTGCCAGCACCTTGATTCAAGGACAGGAAAGAAATGAGCAGTTCTTC
15 | - | TRBJ1-1 | TRBV18 | few | CASSPLTGLLTEAFF | TGTGCCAGCTCACCACTAACAGGGTTACTGACGGAAGCTTTCTTT
15 | - | TRBJ2-3 | TRBV7-9 | - | CASSSRLEGADTQYF | TGTGCCAGCAGCTCCAGACTTGAGGGGGCAGATACGCAGTATTTT
14 | - | TRBJ2-7 | TRBV5-5 | - | CASSLVTGSYEQYF | TGTGCCAGCAGCTTGGTTACAGGGTCCTACGAGCAGTACTTC
13 | - | TRBJ1-2 | TRBV5-4 | few | CASSLPGFRGYTF | TGTGCCAGCAGCTTGCCGGGGTTTAGGGGCTACACCTTC
12 | - | TRBJ2-5 | TRBV12-3/TRBV12-4 | - | CASSFLQETQYF | TGTGCCAGCAGTTTCCTCCAAGAGACCCAGTACTTC
13 | - | TRBJ2-2 | TRBV28 | once | CASSLVSTGELFF | TGTGCCAGCAGTTTAGTCTCCACCGGGGAGCTGTTTTTT
13 | - | TRBJ1-5 | TRBV10-3 | - | CAIGATDNQPQHF | TGTGCCATCGGCGCCACAGATAATCAGCCCCAGCATTTT
15 | - | TRBJ1-5 | TRBV19 | once | CASSYGQLGYQPQHF | TGTGCCAGTAGTTATGGACAGCTAGGGTATCAGCCCCAGCATTTT
14 | TRBD1 | TRBJ2-7 | TRBV6-5 | - | CASSPGQGDYEQYF | TGTGCCAGCAGTCCCGGACAGGGTGACTACGAGCAGTACTTC
13 | - | TRBJ2-7 | TRBV6-2/TRBV6-3 | - | CASSLSGPYEQYF | TGTGCCAGCAGTTTAAGCGGGCCCTACGAGCAGTACTTC
14 | TRBD2 | TRBJ2-1 | TRBV6-5 | - | CASRLAGTVSEQFF | TGTGCCAGCCGACTAGCCGGGACCGTGTCTGAGCAGTTCTTC
12 | - | TRBJ1-2 | TRBV29-1 | - | CSVEDAGYGYTF | TGCAGCGTTGAAGATGCGGGTTATGGCTACACCTTC
18 | - | TRBJ2-6 | TRBV9 | - | CASSVTGVGFFGANVLTF | TGTGCCAGCAGCGTAACCGGGGTTGGATTCTTTGGGGCCAACGTCCTGACTTTC
14 | TRBD1 | TRBJ1-1 | TRBV9 | once | CASSDTGGQTEAFF | TGTGCCAGCAGCGACACAGGGGGCCAGACTGAAGCTTTCTTT
14 | - | TRBJ2-1 | TRBV4-1 | - | CASSQVGQGNEQFF | TGCGCCAGCAGCCAAGTAGGTCAGGGCAATGAGCAGTTCTTC
15 | TRBD1 | TRBJ1-2 | TRBV7-2 | few | CASSLSGTGSNGYTF | TGTGCCAGCAGCTTATCCGGGACAGGGTCGAATGGCTACACCTTC
15 | TRBD2 | TRBJ2-3 | TRBV9 | - | CASSVNSGGIYTQYF | TGTGCCAGCAGCGTAAATAGCGGGGGGATATATACGCAGTATTTT
16 | - | TRBJ2-7 | TRBV15 | - | CATSRDPVPVAGEQYF | TGTGCCACCAGCAGAGATCCGGTGCCCGTCGCGGGCGAGCAGTACTTC
14 | - | TRBJ2-3 | TRBV29-1 | - | CSVANTGQTDTQYF | TGCAGCGTTGCTAACACTGGACAAACAGATACGCAGTATTTT
14 | - | TRBJ1-3 | TRBV19 | - | CATSRGSAGNTIYF | TGTGCCACCTCCAGGGGAAGTGCTGGAAACACCATATATTTT
16 | - | TRBJ2-7 | TRBV11-3 | - | CASSLVGALSPYEQYF | TGTGCCAGCAGCTTAGTAGGGGCGCTCTCTCCCTACGAGCAGTACTTC
14 | TRBD1 | TRBJ1-1 | TRBV5-4 | - | CASSWDRANTEAFF | TGTGCCAGCAGCTGGGACAGGGCTAACACTGAAGCTTTCTTT
13 | - | TRBJ1-2 | TRBV27 | - | CASSDRMGYGYTF | TGTGCCAGCAGTGACAGAATGGGCTATGGCTACACCTTC
13 | - | TRBJ1-4 | TRBV30 | - | CAWRGQGNEKLFF | TGTGCCTGGAGGGGGCAGGGGAATGAAAAACTGTTTTTT
15 | - | TRBJ2-5 | TRBV24-1 | - | CATSDPLDRQETQYF | TGTGCCACCAGTGATCCCTTGGACAGACAAGAGACCCAGTACTTC
14 | TRBD1 | TRBJ1-2 | TRBV7-9 | - | CASSPGQGWHGYTF | TGTGCCAGCAGCCCCGGACAGGGCTGGCATGGCTACACCTTC
15 | TRBD1 | TRBJ2-2 | TRBV12-5 | - | CASGPGTVSDGELFF | TGTGCTAGTGGTCCCGGGACAGTATCAGACGGGGAGCTGTTTTTT
13 | - | TRBJ1-4 | TRBV29-1 | - | CSGAGGANEKLFF | TGCAGCGGAGCGGGGGGTGCTAATGAAAAACTGTTTTTT
14 | - | TRBJ2-7 | TRBV4-3 | once | CASSHRTGDYEQYF | TGCGCCAGCAGCCATCGGACGGGGGACTACGAGCAGTACTTC
13 | - | TRBJ1-5 | TRBV7-2 | - | CASSLAPQQPQHF | TGTGCCAGCAGCTTAGCGCCTCAGCAGCCCCAGCATTTT
17 | TRBD2 | TRBJ2-2 | TRBV10-2 | - | CASSEPAAGGNTGELFF | TGCGCCAGCAGTGAGCCGGCAGCGGGGGGTAACACCGGGGAGCTGTTTTTT
16 | TRBD1 | TRBJ1-6 | TRBV4-3 | - | CASSQDRDRVDSPLHF | TGCGCCAGCAGCCAAGATAGGGACAGGGTGGATTCACCCCTCCACTTT
13 | - | TRBJ2-3 | TRBV25-1 | - | CASSEGLRDTQYF | TGTGCCAGCAGTGAGGGGCTACGAGATACGCAGTATTTT
15 | - | TRBJ2-2 | TRBV19 | - | CASRSDSLNTGELFF | TGTGCCAGTAGATCCGACAGCTTAAACACCGGGGAGCTGTTTTTT
13 | - | TRBJ1-4 | TRBV2 | few | CASSEQGPEKLFF | TGTGCCAGCAGTGAACAGGGGCCTGAAAAACTGTTTTTT
13 | - | TRBJ2-1 | TRBV19 | - | CASSPGYHNEQFF | TGTGCCAGTAGTCCAGGGTACCACAATGAGCAGTTCTTC
13 | TRBD1 | TRBJ2-3 | TRBV29-1 | - | CSGEGAALGTQYF | TGCAGCGGCGAGGGGGCCGCCCTGGGTACGCAGTATTTT
14 | - | TRBJ1-4 | TRBV7-9 | - | CASSPGGTNEKLFF | TGTGCCAGCAGCCCTGGGGGGACTAATGAAAAACTGTTTTTT
14 | - | TRBJ1-1 | TRBV11-1 | - | CASQQLWPGTEAFF | TGTGCCAGCCAACAGCTTTGGCCAGGCACTGAAGCTTTCTTT
14 | - | TRBJ2-5 | TRBV5-1 | - | CASSKQVSEETQYF | TGCGCCAGCAGCAAACAGGTTTCAGAAGAGACCCAGTACTTC
14 | - | TRBJ1-1 | TRBV27 | - | CASRLFRDTDEAFF | TGTGCCAGCAGACTATTCCGGGACACTGATGAAGCTTTCTTT
14 | TRBD1 | TRBJ1-6 | TRBV7-2 | - | CASSSQGTNSPLHF | TGTGCCAGCAGCTCACAGGGGACCAATTCACCCCTCCACTTT